This T cell receptor (beta chain) was recovered during a study of blood T cell repertoires in COVID-19. Study at large: Samples of COVID-19 (acute and convalescent) were obtained from the United States, Italy and Spain. The cDNA or gDNA used as material had been derived from T cells, B-cell-depleted T cells, or PBMCs.

The CDR3 is 15 amino acids. Germline CDR1 and CDR2: ENHRY and SYGVKD. V was shortened by 3 bases and J by 5 bases, with 17 bases between the two germline ends. Authors' analysis steps: Estimation of nucleated cell counts was performed using reference gene primer amplification. Generated by immunoSEQ multiplex PCR, the TCRdb table keeps only in-frame clones and is missing some. V and J calls and clone size are as listed in that table; D and trimming were resolved from the DNA. Of over 70,000 clones listed, 70% to 80% are singletons. The TCR originated in a human donor in a cohort sampled during active COVID-19. The chain is built from TRBV10-3 and TRBJ2-7; unclear D gene. The sample was peripheral blood. CDR3 residues: CAISDAAAADDEQYF. CDR3 in DNA: TGTGCCATCAGTGACGCGGCAGCCGCCGACGACGAGCAGTACTTC.